These 18 T cell receptor beta chains were sequenced from one sample in a study of blood T cells in healthy people across ages. A second roughly 6 to 12 cycle PCR used barcoded and J-beta primers. TCRdb recomputed calls from the 5' RACE reads with MiXCR, one row per CDR3 protein. The sample yields more than 900,000 distinct CDR3 sequences, roughly 29% seen once. This sample was shared with a second study, whose subject was T cells of mothers and their children.

Sequenced sample: blood. These receptors came from a woman aged 40 to 50 in good health.

This clonotype was seen repeatedly, ten times or more. The chain links TRBV9 to TRBJ2-1; the match to TRBD2 covers 9 bases. The trim removed 4 bases at V and 7 bases at J, leaving 9 bases unmatched. This CDR3 comprises 15 residues. Germline loops: CDR1 SGDLS, CDR2 YYNGEE. CDR3 amino acids: CASSPPAGGTNEQFF. The CDR3 DNA reads as TGTGCCAGCAGCCCCCCAGCGGGGGGTACAAATGAGCAGTTCTTC.

The sample holds many counts of this clonotype. The V and J genes are TRBV20-1 and TRBJ1-2; a possible D gene is TRBD1 (5 bases). The germline CDR1 and CDR2 sequences are DFQATT and SNEGSKA (reference sequence). The CDR3 runs to 12 residues. The V end was cut by 0 bases, the J end by 8 bases, with 10 bases between. The CDR3, as DNA: TGCAGTGCTAGAGACAGGGTGTCGGGCTACACCTTC. The encoded protein is CSARDRVSGYTF.

This clonotype has only a few counts. The genes are TRBV6-5 and TRBJ1-5, with a possible D match to TRBD1 (5 bases). In germline, CDR1 is MNHEY, CDR2 SVGAGI. V was shortened by 4 bases and J by 4 bases, with 17 bases between the two germline ends. The CDR3 consists of 16 residues. CDR3 in DNA: TGTGCCAGCAGTTTCCTCGGGGCAGGGAAAAATCAGCCCCAGCATTTT. It codes for CASSFLGAGKNQPQHF.

V is TRBV29-1 and J is TRBJ1-1; D not certain. The CDR3 contains 11 residues. V was pared by 0 bases and J by 6 bases, with 5 bases between. Germline values: CDR1 SQVTM, CDR2 ANQGSEA. The CDR3 here is CSVEEAAEAFF. Written as DNA, the CDR3 is TGCAGCGTTGAAGAGGCGGCTGAAGCTTTCTTT.

The sample holds a few counts of this clonotype. V gene TRBV29-1 combines with J gene TRBJ1-1; 12 nucleotides agree with TRBD1. Germline lookup yields CDR1 SQVTM and CDR2 ANQGSEA. The V segment lost 7 bases and the J segment 1 base; nucleotides outside the gene matches: 16. This CDR3 contains 18 residues. The chain's CDR3 is CSAEGRDRGQRGNTEAFF. CDR3 nucleotide sequence: TGCAGCGCAGAGGGTCGGGACAGGGGGCAGCGGGGGAACACTGAAGCTTTCTTT.

Ten or more counts support this clonotype. This chain connects TRBV9 to TRBJ2-7; 14 bases align to TRBD2. The CDR3 sequence is 22 residues long. The germline V gene has CDR1 SGDLS and CDR2 YYNGEE. V lost 0 bases and J lost 0; bases outside the gene matches: 17. CDR3 in amino acids: CASSVGVGTSGGASSISYEQYF. The DNA of the CDR3 is TGTGCCAGCAGCGTAGGGGTTGGGACTAGCGGGGGCGCAAGCTCTATCTCCTACGAGCAGTACTTC.

This clonotype was counted many times. The chain employs TRBV20-1 and TRBJ2-6; 8 nucleotides align to TRBD1. V gave up 5 bases and J gave up 0 bases; unmatched junction bases: 12. Germline V lookup: CDR1 DFQATT, CDR2 SNEGSKA (reference sequence). The CDR3 has 18 amino acids. The CDR3 coding sequence is TGCAGTGCTTCCCCCCGGGACAGGTTTGACTCTGGGGCCAACGTCCTGACTTTC. Protein product: CSASPRDRFDSGANVLTF.

This chain joins TRBV10-3 and TRBJ2-3; 13 bases map to TRBD2. The V gene's germline CDR1 is ENHRY and CDR2 SYGVKD. V shed 5 bases, J shed 3 bases, and the junction held 8 bases outside the gene matches. This CDR3 contains 17 residues. The DNA of the CDR3 is TGTGCCATCAGTCTGGAGGGACTAGCGGGGTCAACAGATACGCAGTATTTT. It encodes CAISLEGLAGSTDTQYF.

This chain links TRBV6-6 with TRBJ2-1, with 10 bases that match TRBD1. Per the germline V gene, CDR1 is MNHNY and CDR2 is SVGAGI (reference sequence). V trimming: 6 bases; J trimming: 10 bases; junction bases outside the gene matches: 12. This CDR3 is 15 amino acids long. CDR3 in DNA: TGTGCCAGCAGGGCCGGGACAGGGGCCGCCTACGAGCAGTTCTTC. This encodes CASRAGTGAAYEQFF.

The chain joins TRBV4-2 to TRBJ2-3; the D is unclear. CDR3 length: 15 amino acids. V shed 0 bases and J shed 4 bases, with 11 bases lying between them. CDR1 LGHNA and CDR2 YNFKEQ come from the germline V gene. The DNA for the CDR3 is TGTGCCAGCAGCCAAGACCCGGTTCGGGCAGATACGCAGTATTTT. Its translation is CASSQDPVRADTQYF.

There are many counts of this clonotype. The gene calls are TRBV15 and TRBJ2-1, with 14 bases that match TRBD2. Germline trimming cut 5 bases from V and 5 bases from J; bases unmatched to any gene: 5. Germline V CDR1 and CDR2: LNHNV, YYDKDF (reference sequence). The CDR3 extends over 16 amino acids. This CDR3 is CATSGGLAGDNNEQFF. The DNA of the CDR3 is TGTGCCACCAGCGGGGGACTAGCGGGGGACAACAATGAGCAGTTCTTC.

The gene calls are TRBV12-3 or TRBV12-4 and TRBJ2-5; D is possibly TRBD2 (5 bases). The CDR3 extends over 15 amino acids. Trimming stripped 5 bases from V and 2 bases from J, with 15 bases between. For the CDR3, the DNA is TGTGCCAGCAGTCCCAGCGGCAGACTGCAAGAGACCCAGTACTTC. Translated, it gives CASSPSGRLQETQYF.

The rearrangement uses TRBV13 and TRBJ2-7, with D tentatively TRBD1 or TRBD2 (5 bases each). V lost 0 bases to trimming and J lost 0 bases, with 9 bases between them. Germline CDR1 reads PRHDT; CDR2 reads FYEKMQ (reference sequence). The CDR3 totals 15 residues. CDR3 bases: TGTGCCAGCAGCTTAGGGGGGGTAGGCTCCTACGAGCAGTACTTC. It encodes CASSLGGVGSYEQYF.

This clonotype came up many times. The chain has TRBV4-1 and TRBJ1-4; D is ambiguous. CDR1 is MGHRA and CDR2 is YSYEKL in the germline V gene. This CDR3 contains 12 residues. V gave up 4 bases and J gave up 14 bases, with 14 bases separating them. CDR3 loop: CASSLLPERLFF. In DNA form, the CDR3 reads TGCGCCAGCAGCCTACTTCCAGAAAGGCTGTTTTTT.

This clonotype came up a few times. The gene calls are TRBV7-8 and TRBJ2-3; D is unclear. Germline V gives CDR1 SGHVS, CDR2 FQNEAQ. Trimming left V 5 bases short and J 7 bases short, with 10 bases between. This CDR3 is built from 12 residues. CDR3 DNA sequence: TGTGCCAGCAGCCCAGGAGTAAATACGCAGTATTTT. Translation gives CASSPGVNTQYF.

The sample holds a few counts of this clonotype. The chain recombines TRBV4-1 with TRBJ2-2; 8 bases line up with TRBD2. CDR3 length: 16 residues. Trimming cost V 1 base and J 4 bases; bases outside gene matches: 5. CDR1 MGHRA and CDR2 YSYEKL come from the germline V gene. The CDR3 nucleotides read TGCGCCAGCAGCCAAGGGGTGCGGGGGGTCACCGGGGAGCTGTTTTTT. Translation gives CASSQGVRGVTGELFF.

This clonotype was seen only a few times. CDR3: CASSQILGLTGGSPSNTEAFF. The CDR3 coding sequence is TGCGCCAGCAGCCAGATACTGGGTCTAACAGGGGGATCACCTTCGAACACTGAAGCTTTCTTT. The J gene is TRBJ1-1, the V gene TRBV4-3, with 8 bases aligning to TRBD1. The V segment lost 3 bases and the J segment 1 base; nucleotides outside the gene matches: 22. CDR3 length: 21 amino acids. CDR1 LGHNA and CDR2 YSLEER come from the germline V gene.

The chain carries TRBV3-1 and TRBJ2-3, with D tentatively TRBD1 (6 bases). CDR1 is LGHDT and CDR2 is YNNKEL in the germline V gene (reference sequence). The CDR3 spans 14 residues. V shed 10 bases and J shed 0 bases, with 14 bases lying between them. CDR3 coding DNA: TGTGCCATAACGGACAGCTATAGCACAGATACGCAGTATTTT. Translation gives CAITDSYSTDTQYF.